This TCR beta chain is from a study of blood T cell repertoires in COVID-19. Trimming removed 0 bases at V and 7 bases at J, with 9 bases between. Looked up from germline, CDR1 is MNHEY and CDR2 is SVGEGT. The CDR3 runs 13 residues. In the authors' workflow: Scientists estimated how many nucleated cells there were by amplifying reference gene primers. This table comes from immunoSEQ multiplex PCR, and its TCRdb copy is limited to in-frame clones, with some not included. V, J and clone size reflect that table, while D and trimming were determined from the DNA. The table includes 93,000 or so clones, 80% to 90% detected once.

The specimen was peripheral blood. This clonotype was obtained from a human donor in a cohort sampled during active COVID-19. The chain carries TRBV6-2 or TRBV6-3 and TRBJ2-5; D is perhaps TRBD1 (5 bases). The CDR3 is CASSYSRVGTQYF. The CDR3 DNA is TGTGCCAGCAGTTACTCCAGGGTCGGGACCCAGTACTTC.